This T cell receptor beta chain emerged from a study of cytomegalovirus exposure and HLA in healthy donors. Findings and caveats of the study: The authors enumerated over 150 TCR beta chains as linked to cytomegalovirus. According to reports, the classifier identified cytomegalovirus status with high specificity and sensitivity. Most TCR sequences were rare, but some public TCRs occurred in many donors. TCR clusters originating in the first cohort tended to co-occur in the roughly 110 validation repertoires, according to a later analysis.

Remarks on this clone: As yet, its antigen is unknown.

V shed 0 bases and J 7 bases; nucleotides not matched to a gene: 13. There are 17 residues in the CDR3. The germline V gene has CDR1 SGHAT and CDR2 FQNNGV. The table came from immunoSEQ multiplex PCR; TCRdb's copy has only in-frame clones and leaves some out. There are approximately 300,000 clones in the sample; more than 80% occur only once, and 0.75% to 0.85% lies in the top ten. The chain carries TRBV11-2 and TRBJ1-2, with TRBD1 matching over 8 bases. Sequencing was performed on PBMCs. This receptor was obtained from a woman aged 18-35 years in good health and CMV-seronegative. CDR3 in amino acids: CASSLEPTGVISGGYTF. The DNA for the CDR3 is TGTGCCAGCAGCTTAGAGCCGACAGGGGTAATTAGCGGTGGCTACACCTTC.